This entry lists 25 T cell receptor beta chains sequenced from one sample in a study of cytomegalovirus exposure and HLA in healthy donors. The PCR used 60 Vbeta and 13 Jbeta primers. Sequencing was performed with immunoSEQ multiplex PCR; in TCRdb, only in-frame clones are kept and a portion is missing. The data contain about 160,000 clones, approximately 80% of them singletons. The sequencing sample was made of PBMCs. Every receptor here comes from a man aged 50 to 59 in good health and CMV-seropositive.

The CDR3 DNA is TGTGCCAGTCGATCCCAAGGTGGAGGGGGCTTCAGCAATCAGCCCCAGCATTTT. Protein product: CASRSQGGGGFSNQPQHF. The chain recombines TRBV19 with TRBJ1-5; TRBD1 agrees at 7 bases. The CDR3 totals 18 residues. Germline V gene data show CDR1 as LNHDA and CDR2 as SQIVND (reference sequence). Trimming took 8 bases from V and 1 from J; bases not matched to a gene: 17.

The rearrangement uses TRBV2 and TRBJ2-1; D gene uncertain. The CDR3 spans 14 residues. Germline lookup yields CDR1 SNHLY and CDR2 FYNNEI. The V gene lost 4 bases and the J gene lost 1 base, with 8 bases spanning the gap. As DNA, the CDR3 is TGTGCCAGCAGTGTGGGCATGTCCTACAATGAGCAGTTCTTC. It translates to CASSVGMSYNEQFF.

The gene calls are TRBV5-4 and TRBJ1-2; D ambiguous. Germline assignment: CDR1 SGHNT and CDR2 YYREEE (reference sequence). Between the trimmed V and J ends, which lost 0 bases and 4 bases, there was a span of 13 bases. This CDR3 contains 15 residues. The CDR3, as DNA: TGTGCCAGCAGCTTGGGGCAGCGAACTTTCTATGGCTACACCTTC. Translated, it gives CASSLGQRTFYGYTF.

The V and J genes are TRBV7-2 and TRBJ1-4; D ambiguous. Germline CDR1 reads SGHTA; CDR2 reads FQGNSA. Trimming pared 3 bases from V and 3 bases from J, leaving 17 bases between. This CDR3 has 17 residues. CDR3 nucleotides: TGTGCCAGCAGCTTCATGCCAGGCCCCTCTCCTAATGAAAAACTGTTTTTT. Translated, it gives CASSFMPGPSPNEKLFF.

J is TRBJ2-3 and V is TRBV10-3; weak D call: TRBD2 (5 bases). The V gene lost 0 bases and the J gene lost 3 bases, with 13 bases spanning the gap. Germline V gene sequence: CDR1 ENHRY, CDR2 SYGVKD. The CDR3 is 16 amino acids. As DNA, the CDR3 is TGTGCCATCAGTGAGTCTTTTAGCGAGGTTACAGATACGCAGTATTTT. It is translated as CAISESFSEVTDTQYF.

Only one count was recorded for this clone. The genes are TRBV6-1 and TRBJ2-5; D is perhaps TRBD2 (7 bases). Trimming took off 8 bases at V and 5 bases at J, with 18 bases between the two ends. Germline V gene sequence: CDR1 MNHNS, CDR2 SASEGT. The CDR3 is 14 amino acids. The DNA for the CDR3 is TGTGCCAGCCGAGGGGGTGCGGGGGTGGAGACCCAGTACTTC. Amino acids: CASRGGAGVETQYF.

The chain combines TRBV7-2 with TRBJ1-5, with D possibly being TRBD1 (5 bases). V gave up 5 bases and J gave up 7 bases, with 18 bases separating them. This CDR3 is 15 amino acids long. CDR1 SGHTA and CDR2 FQGNSA come from the germline V gene. The CDR3 sequence is CASSPALGPKQPQHF. The CDR3 nucleotides are TGTGCCAGCAGCCCCGCCTTGGGGCCTAAACAGCCCCAGCATTTT.

The chain combines TRBV18 with TRBJ1-3; D uncertain. V lost 6 bases and J lost 0, with 24 bases in between. The germline V gene encodes CDR1 KGHSH and CDR2 LQKENI. The CDR3 is 19 amino acids. The DNA of the CDR3 is TGTGCCAGCTCGTTTACCATGCAACAGACTAGACCCTCTGGAAACACCATATATTTT. This gives the protein CASSFTMQQTRPSGNTIYF.

V gene TRBV9 combines with J gene TRBJ2-1; 9 nucleotides align to TRBD1. This CDR3 has 15 amino acids. The ends lost 7 bases at V and 3 bases at J; junction bases unmatched: 8. CDR1 is SGDLS, CDR2 YYNGEE, per germline. The CDR3 sequence is CASGPGQGFYNEQFF. CDR3 sequence (DNA): TGTGCCAGCGGACCGGGACAGGGTTTCTACAATGAGCAGTTCTTC.

The rearrangement links TRBV5-6 to TRBJ1-3; D unresolved. The CDR3 contains 16 residues. Germline CDR1 reads SGHDT; CDR2 reads YYEEEE. Trimming left V 2 bases short and J 2 bases short, with 14 bases between. The DNA of the CDR3 is TGTGCCAGCAGCTTCCGCGGGGTATCGGCTGGAAACACCATATATTTT. As protein: CASSFRGVSAGNTIYF.

The chain is built from TRBV4-3 and TRBJ2-3; 8 bases line up with TRBD2. The germline V gene has CDR1 LGHNA and CDR2 YSLEER. CDR3 length: 15 amino acids. The J segment lost 4 bases and the V segment lost 5 bases, leaving 8 bases of the junction unmatched. The CDR3 DNA follows: TGCGCCAGCAGCTCGGCGGGGGGTCGGGCAGATACGCAGTATTTT. It codes for CASSSAGGRADTQYF.

This clone has only a few counts. The CDR3 bases are TGTGCCAGCTCACCGTCCGGGACATTGGCTTTCTTT. Amino acid sequence: CASSPSGTLAFF. The chain carries TRBV18 and TRBJ1-1; perhaps TRBD1 as D (6 bases). Trimming took 3 bases from V and 11 from J, leaving 13 bases between them. Germline values: CDR1 KGHSH, CDR2 LQKENI. This CDR3 comprises 12 residues.

This chain joins TRBV28 and TRBJ2-7; TRBD2 might be the D (5 bases). In germline, CDR1 is MDHEN, CDR2 SYDVKM. The CDR3 loop spans 13 amino acids. V lost 5 bases, J lost 1 base, and 9 bases lay in between. In nucleotides, the CDR3 is TGTGCCAGCAGTCCCCCGGGATCCTACGAGCAGTACTTC. The encoded protein is CASSPPGSYEQYF.

The gene calls are TRBV7-9 and TRBJ1-2; possibly TRBD1 for D (5 bases). From germline, CDR1 is SEHNR and CDR2 FQNEAQ (reference sequence). The V end was cut by 5 bases, the J end by 6 bases, with 16 bases between. This CDR3 is 14 amino acids long. The CDR3 DNA follows: TGTGCCAGCAGCCAACAGGTCCTGGCTCATGGCTACACCTTC. This translates into CASSQQVLAHGYTF.

The V and J genes are TRBV28 and TRBJ1-3; D is unresolved. Germline values: CDR1 MDHEN, CDR2 SYDVKM. CDR3 length equals 16 residues. Trimming pared 7 bases from V and 0 bases from J, leaving 16 bases between. The CDR3: CASTGGGRPSGNTIYF. DNA of the CDR3: TGTGCCAGCACCGGCGGAGGCAGACCCTCTGGAAACACCATATATTTT.

This clone was detected once. V is TRBV4-3 and J is TRBJ2-4; D is possibly TRBD1 (5 bases). This CDR3 has 17 residues. Trimming cost V 1 base and J 1 base, with 14 bases left between them. The germline CDR1 and CDR2 sequences are LGHNA and YSLEER. CDR3 protein: CASSQGATETAKNIQYF. The CDR3 nucleotides read TGCGCCAGCAGCCAAGGGGCGACAGAAACCGCCAAAAACATTCAGTACTTC.

The V call is TRBV4-3, the J call TRBJ2-7; 8 positions match TRBD1. With V trimmed by 3 bases and J by 5 bases, 6 bases remained unmatched. The CDR3 is made up of 14 amino acids. In germline, CDR1 is LGHNA, CDR2 YSLEER. CDR3: CASSHSQGAHEQYF. DNA for the CDR3: TGCGCCAGCAGCCATTCGCAGGGGGCTCACGAGCAGTACTTC.

The chain recombines TRBV6-1 with TRBJ1-5; D possibly corresponds to TRBD1 (6 bases). CDR1 and CDR2 (germline): MNHNS, SASEGT. CDR3 length: 12 amino acids. The V gene lost 7 bases and the J gene lost 7 bases, with 11 bases spanning the gap. This chain's CDR3 is CASNRVDQPQHF. CDR3 bases: TGTGCCAGCAACAGGGTGGACCAGCCCCAGCATTTT.

The CDR3 DNA reads TGTGCCAGCAGCCAGGGATCCTTGGGGTCCTACGAGCAGTACTTC. Protein product: CASSQGSLGSYEQYF. The chain has TRBV27 and TRBJ2-7, with D maybe TRBD1 (5 bases). The germline gives CDR1 MNHEY, CDR2 SMNVEV (reference sequence). This CDR3 region has 15 residues. V gave up 6 bases and J gave up 1 base, with 16 bases separating them.

V is TRBV7-9 and J is TRBJ2-3, with 7 nucleotides matching TRBD1. CDR3 length equals 16 residues. CDR1 and CDR2 (germline): SEHNR, FQNEAQ (reference sequence). Losses at the gene ends were 2 bases for V and 2 bases for J; bases not matched to a gene: 7. The CDR3 nucleotides read TGTGCCAGCAGCTTATCGGGACAGCCCATCACAGATACGCAGTATTTT. This sequence encodes CASSLSGQPITDTQYF.

This clone was observed once. This sequence joins TRBV28 and TRBJ2-7; the match to TRBD2 covers 11 bases. CDR3 length equals 16 residues. Germline CDR1 reads MDHEN; CDR2 reads SYDVKM. V shed 2 bases and J 2 bases; nucleotides not matched to a gene: 5. CDR3: CASSLPLAGGPYEQYF. The CDR3 DNA is TGTGCCAGCAGTTTACCTCTAGCGGGGGGTCCCTACGAGCAGTACTTC. Together with reference TRBV28 and TRBJ2-7, the CDR3 gives the full variable domain: DVKVTQSSRYLVKRTGEKVFLECVQDMDHENMFWYRQDPGLGLRLIYFSYDVKMKEKGDIPEGYSVSREKKERFSLILESASTNQTSMYLCASSLPLAGGPYEQYFGPGTRLTVT.

The DNA of the CDR3 is TGTGCCAGCAGCGCGTCGTCGCGGGCCGGGACAGGGGAAAGGCAGCCCCAGCATTTT. Amino acid sequence: CASSASSRAGTGERQPQHF. The genes are TRBV9 and TRBJ1-5; 10 bases are a match to TRBD1. Germline V CDR1 and CDR2: SGDLS, YYNGEE. Germline trimming cut 3 bases from V and 7 bases from J; bases unmatched to any gene: 19. The CDR3 consists of 19 residues. The full variable domain, in which reference TRBV9 and TRBJ1-5 provide the parts outside the CDR3, is DSGVTQTPKHLITATGQRVTLRCSPRSGDLSVYWYQQSLDQGLQFLIQYYNGEERAKGNILERFSAQQFPDLHSELNLSSLELGDSALYFCASSASSRAGTGERQPQHFGDGTRLSIL.

The rearrangement links TRBV18 to TRBJ2-3; D perhaps matches TRBD2 (5 bases). V was pared by 0 bases and J by 0 bases, with 10 bases between. Per germline, CDR1 KGHSH and CDR2 LQKENI. The CDR3 loop spans 16 amino acids. CDR3 sequence reads: CASSPPVRASTDTQYF. CDR3 DNA: TGTGCCAGCTCACCACCTGTGAGGGCCAGCACAGATACGCAGTATTTT.

The gene calls are TRBV7-2 and TRBJ2-1; 8 positions agree with TRBD1. The CDR3 length is 14 residues. Germline CDR1 reads SGHTA; CDR2 reads FQGNSA. Trimming at V came to 2 bases and at J to 9 bases, leaving 6 bases not matched to a gene. DNA of the CDR3: TGTGCCAGCAGCTTACGGACAGGGATTCGTGAGCAGTTCTTC. This sequence encodes CASSLRTGIREQFF.

The CDR3 coding sequence is TGTGCCAGCAGCTTAGTTTGGGCCGGTACCGGGGAGCTGTTTTTT. Its translation: CASSLVWAGTGELFF. The J gene is TRBJ2-2, the V gene TRBV11-1; D gene uncertain. V dropped 1 base and J dropped 5 bases, with 11 bases sitting between them. There are 15 residues in the CDR3. Germline CDR1 is SGHAT and CDR2 is FQDESV (reference sequence).